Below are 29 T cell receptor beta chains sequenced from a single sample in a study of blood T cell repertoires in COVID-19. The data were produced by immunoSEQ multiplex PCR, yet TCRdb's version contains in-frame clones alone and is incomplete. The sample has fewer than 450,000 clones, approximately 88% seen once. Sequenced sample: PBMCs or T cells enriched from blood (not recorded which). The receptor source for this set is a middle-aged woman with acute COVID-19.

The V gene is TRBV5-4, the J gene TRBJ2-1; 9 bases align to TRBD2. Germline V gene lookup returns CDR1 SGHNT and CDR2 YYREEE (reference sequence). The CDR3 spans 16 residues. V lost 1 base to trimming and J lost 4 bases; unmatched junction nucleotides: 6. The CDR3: CASSLKAGGKYNEQFF. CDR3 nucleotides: TGTGCCAGCAGCTTGAAAGCGGGGGGAAAATACAATGAGCAGTTCTTC.

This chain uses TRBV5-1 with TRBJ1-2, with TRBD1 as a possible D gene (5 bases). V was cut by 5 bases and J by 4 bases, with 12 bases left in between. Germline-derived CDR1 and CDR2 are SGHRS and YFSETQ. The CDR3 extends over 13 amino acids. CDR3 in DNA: TGCGCCAGCAGACCCGACGGGGGCTATGGCTACACCTTC. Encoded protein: CASRPDGGYGYTF. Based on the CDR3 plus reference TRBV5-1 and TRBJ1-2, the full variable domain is KAGVTQTPRYLIKTRGQQVTLSCSPISGHRSVSWYQQTPGQGLQFLFEYFSETQRNKGNFPGRFSGRQFSNSRSEMNVSTLELGDSALYLCASRPDGGYGYTFGSGTRLTVV.

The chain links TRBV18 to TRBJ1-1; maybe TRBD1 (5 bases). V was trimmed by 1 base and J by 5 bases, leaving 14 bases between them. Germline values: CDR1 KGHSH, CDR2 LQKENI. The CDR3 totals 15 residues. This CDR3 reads CASSPLGGAGTEAFF. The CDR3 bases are TGTGCCAGCTCACCACTCGGCGGCGCAGGGACTGAAGCTTTCTTT. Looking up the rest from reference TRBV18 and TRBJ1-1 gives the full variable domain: NAGVMQNPRHLVRRRGQEARLRCSPMKGHSHVYWYRQLPEEGLKFMVYLQKENIIDESGMPKERFSAEFPKEGPSILRIQQVVRGDSAAYFCASSPLGGAGTEAFFGQGTRLTVV.

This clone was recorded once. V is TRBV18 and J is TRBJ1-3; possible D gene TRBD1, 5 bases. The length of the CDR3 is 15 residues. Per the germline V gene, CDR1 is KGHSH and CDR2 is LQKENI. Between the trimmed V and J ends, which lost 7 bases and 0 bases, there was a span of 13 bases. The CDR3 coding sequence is TGTGCCAGCTACCGGGACGGGAGCTCTGGAAACACCATATATTTT. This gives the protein CASYRDGSSGNTIYF.

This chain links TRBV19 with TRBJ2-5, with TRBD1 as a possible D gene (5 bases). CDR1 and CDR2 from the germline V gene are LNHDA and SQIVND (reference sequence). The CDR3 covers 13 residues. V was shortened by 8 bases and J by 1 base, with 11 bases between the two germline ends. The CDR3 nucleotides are TGTGCCAGTTCAGGGTTCCCCCAAGAGACCCAGTACTTC. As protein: CASSGFPQETQYF.

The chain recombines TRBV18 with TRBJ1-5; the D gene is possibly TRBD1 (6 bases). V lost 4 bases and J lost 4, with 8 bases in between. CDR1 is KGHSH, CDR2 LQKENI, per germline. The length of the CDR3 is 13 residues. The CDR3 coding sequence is TGTGCCAGCTCACAGGGGGTGAATCAGCCCCAGCATTTT. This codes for CASSQGVNQPQHF. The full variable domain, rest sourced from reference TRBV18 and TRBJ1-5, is NAGVMQNPRHLVRRRGQEARLRCSPMKGHSHVYWYRQLPEEGLKFMVYLQKENIIDESGMPKERFSAEFPKEGPSILRIQQVVRGDSAAYFCASSQGVNQPQHFGDGTRLSIL.

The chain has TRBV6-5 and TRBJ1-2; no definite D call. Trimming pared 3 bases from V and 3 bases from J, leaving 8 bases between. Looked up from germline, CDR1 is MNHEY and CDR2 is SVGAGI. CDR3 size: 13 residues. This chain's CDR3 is CASSYPGDYGYTF. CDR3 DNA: TGTGCCAGCAGTTATCCGGGAGACTATGGCTACACCTTC.

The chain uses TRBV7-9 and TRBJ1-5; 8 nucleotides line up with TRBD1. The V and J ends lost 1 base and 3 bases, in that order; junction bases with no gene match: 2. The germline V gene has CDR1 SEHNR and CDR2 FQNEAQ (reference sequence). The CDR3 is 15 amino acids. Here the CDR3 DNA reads TGTGCCAGCAGCTTAGGGACAGGGTCCAATCAGCCCCAGCATTTT. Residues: CASSLGTGSNQPQHF.

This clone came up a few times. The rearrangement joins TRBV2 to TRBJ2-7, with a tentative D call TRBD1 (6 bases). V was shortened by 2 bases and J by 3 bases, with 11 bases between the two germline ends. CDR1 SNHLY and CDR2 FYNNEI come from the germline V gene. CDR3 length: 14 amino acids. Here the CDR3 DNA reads TGTGCCAGCAGTGAAACAGGGCTTTACTACGAGCAGTACTTC. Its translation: CASSETGLYYEQYF.

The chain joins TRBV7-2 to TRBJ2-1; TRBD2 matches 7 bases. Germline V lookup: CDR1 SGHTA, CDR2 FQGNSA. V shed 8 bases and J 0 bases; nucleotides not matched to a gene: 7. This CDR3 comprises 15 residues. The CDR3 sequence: CASAGGESSYNEQFF. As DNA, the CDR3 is TGTGCCAGCGCTGGGGGGGAGAGCTCCTACAATGAGCAGTTCTTC.

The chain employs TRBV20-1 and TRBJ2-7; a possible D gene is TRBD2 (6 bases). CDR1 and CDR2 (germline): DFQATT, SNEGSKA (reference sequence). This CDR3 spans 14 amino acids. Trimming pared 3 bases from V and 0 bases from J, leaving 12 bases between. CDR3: CSASSLASSYEQYF. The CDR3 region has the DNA TGCAGTGCTAGTAGTCTAGCGAGCTCCTACGAGCAGTACTTC.

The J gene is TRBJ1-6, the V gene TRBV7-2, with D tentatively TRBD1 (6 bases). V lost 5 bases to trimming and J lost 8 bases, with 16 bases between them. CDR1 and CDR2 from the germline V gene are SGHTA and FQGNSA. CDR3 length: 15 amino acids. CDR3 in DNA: TGTGCCAGCAGCCCCCATGCAGGGGTCGATTCACCCCTCCACTTT. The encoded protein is CASSPHAGVDSPLHF.

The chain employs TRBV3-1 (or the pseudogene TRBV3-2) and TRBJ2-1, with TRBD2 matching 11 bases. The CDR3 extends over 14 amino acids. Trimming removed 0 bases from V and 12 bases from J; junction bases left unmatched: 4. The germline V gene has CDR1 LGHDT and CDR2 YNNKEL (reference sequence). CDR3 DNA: TGTGCCAGCAGCCAAGAGGGTAGCGGGGGGGCGCAGTTCTTC. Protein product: CASSQEGSGGAQFF.

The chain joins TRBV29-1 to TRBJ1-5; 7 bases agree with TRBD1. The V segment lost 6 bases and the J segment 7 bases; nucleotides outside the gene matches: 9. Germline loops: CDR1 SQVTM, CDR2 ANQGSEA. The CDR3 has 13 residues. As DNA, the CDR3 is TGCAGCGTAGGTGAGGGGGCCCCCCAGCCCCAGCATTTT. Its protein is CSVGEGAPQPQHF.

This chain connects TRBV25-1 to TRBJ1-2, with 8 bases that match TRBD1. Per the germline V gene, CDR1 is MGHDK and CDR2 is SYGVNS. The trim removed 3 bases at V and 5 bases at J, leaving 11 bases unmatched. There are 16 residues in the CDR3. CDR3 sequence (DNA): TGTGCCAGCAGTGAGGACAGGGAAAAAGGACAATATGGCTACACCTTC. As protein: CASSEDREKGQYGYTF.

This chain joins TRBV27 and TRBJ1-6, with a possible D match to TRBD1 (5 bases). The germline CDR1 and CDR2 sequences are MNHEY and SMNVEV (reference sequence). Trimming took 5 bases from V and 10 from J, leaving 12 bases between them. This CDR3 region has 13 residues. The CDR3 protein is CASSPAGGSPLHF. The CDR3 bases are TGTGCCAGCAGTCCCGCGGGGGGATCACCCCTCCACTTT.

CDR3 sequence (DNA): TGTGCCAGCAGCTTAGGTTTTAGAGGACAGGGGATACTTAATACAGAGAACACTGAAGCTTTCTTT. It codes for CASSLGFRGQGILNTENTEAFF. V gene TRBV7-8 combines with J gene TRBJ1-1; 9 bases map to TRBD1. After removal of 1 base from V and 1 base from J, the junction contained 22 bases not matched to a gene. The CDR3 runs to 22 residues. Per the germline V gene, CDR1 is SGHVS and CDR2 is FQNEAQ. The whole variable domain, filled in from reference TRBV7-8 and TRBJ1-1, reads GAGVSQSPRYKVAKRGQDVALRCDPISGHVSLFWYQQALGQGPEFLTYFQNEAQLDKSGLPSDRFFAERPEGSVSTLKIQRTQQEDSAVYLCASSLGFRGQGILNTENTEAFFGQGTRLTVV.

The CDR3 is CASSYSAGEQYF. In DNA, the CDR3 is TGTGCCAGCAGTTACTCGGCGGGAGAGCAGTACTTC. V and J are TRBV6-2 or TRBV6-3 and TRBJ2-7; D may be TRBD2 (6 bases). The CDR3 sequence is 12 residues long. Germline V CDR1 and CDR2: MNHEY, SVGEGT. Trimming cost V 0 bases and J 7 bases, with 7 bases left between them.

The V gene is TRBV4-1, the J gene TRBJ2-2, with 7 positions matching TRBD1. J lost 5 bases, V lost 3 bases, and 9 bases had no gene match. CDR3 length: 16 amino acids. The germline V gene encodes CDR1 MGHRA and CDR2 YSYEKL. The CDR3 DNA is TGCGCCAGCAGCCACAACAGGGGTGGTGGTACCGGGGAGCTGTTTTTT. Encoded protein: CASSHNRGGGTGELFF.

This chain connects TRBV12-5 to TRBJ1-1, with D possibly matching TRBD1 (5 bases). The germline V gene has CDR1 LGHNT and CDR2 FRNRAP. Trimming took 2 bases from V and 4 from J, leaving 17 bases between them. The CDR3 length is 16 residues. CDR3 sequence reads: CASGLPGDGGGTEAFF. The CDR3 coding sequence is TGTGCTAGTGGTTTGCCGGGGGACGGCGGGGGCACTGAAGCTTTCTTT.

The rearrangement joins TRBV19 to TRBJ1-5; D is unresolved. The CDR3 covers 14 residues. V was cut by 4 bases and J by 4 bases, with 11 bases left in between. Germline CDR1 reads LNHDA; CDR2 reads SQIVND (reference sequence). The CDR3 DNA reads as TGTGCCAGTAGTAACATGTACGAAAATCAGCCCCAGCATTTT. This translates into CASSNMYENQPQHF.

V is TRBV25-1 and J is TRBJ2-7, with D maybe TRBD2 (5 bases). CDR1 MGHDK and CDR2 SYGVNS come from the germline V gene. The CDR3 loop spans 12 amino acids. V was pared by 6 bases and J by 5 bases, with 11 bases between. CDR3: CASRRDFDEQYF. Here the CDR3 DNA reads TGTGCCAGCAGGAGGGATTTCGACGAGCAGTACTTC.

The CDR3 loop is CASSLEISGNYGYTF. DNA for the CDR3: TGTGCCAGCAGCTTAGAGATTTCAGGGAACTATGGCTACACCTTC. The chain combines TRBV7-9 with TRBJ1-2; perhaps TRBD1 as D (5 bases). V shed 1 base and J shed 2 bases, with 11 bases lying between them. In germline, CDR1 is SEHNR, CDR2 FQNEAQ (reference sequence). The CDR3 totals 15 residues. Full variable domain (outside the CDR3, taken from reference TRBV7-9 and TRBJ1-2): DTGVSQNPRHKITKRGQNVTFRCDPISEHNRLYWYRQTLGQGPEFLTYFQNEAQLEKSRLLSDRFSAERPKGSFSTLEIQRTEQGDSAMYLCASSLEISGNYGYTFGSGTRLTVV.

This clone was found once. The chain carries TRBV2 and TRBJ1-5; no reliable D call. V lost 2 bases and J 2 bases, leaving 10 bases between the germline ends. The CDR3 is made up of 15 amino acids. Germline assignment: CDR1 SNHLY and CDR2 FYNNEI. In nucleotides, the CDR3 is TGTGCCAGCAGTGAACCCCGGGGTGGCAATCAGCCCCAGCATTTT. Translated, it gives CASSEPRGGNQPQHF.

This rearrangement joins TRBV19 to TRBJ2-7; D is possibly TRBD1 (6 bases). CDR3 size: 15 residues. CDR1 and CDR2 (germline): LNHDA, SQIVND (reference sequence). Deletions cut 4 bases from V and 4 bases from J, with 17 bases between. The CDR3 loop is CASSTRDMSMYEQYF. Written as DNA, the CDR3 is TGTGCCAGTAGTACCCGGGACATGTCTATGTACGAGCAGTACTTC.

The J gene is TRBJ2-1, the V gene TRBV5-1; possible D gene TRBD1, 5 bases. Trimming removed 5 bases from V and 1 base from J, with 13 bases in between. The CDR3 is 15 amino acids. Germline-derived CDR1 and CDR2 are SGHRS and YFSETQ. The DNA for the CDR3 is TGCGCCAGCAGGACTGGGGCCACTTCCTACAATGAGCAGTTCTTC. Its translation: CASRTGATSYNEQFF.

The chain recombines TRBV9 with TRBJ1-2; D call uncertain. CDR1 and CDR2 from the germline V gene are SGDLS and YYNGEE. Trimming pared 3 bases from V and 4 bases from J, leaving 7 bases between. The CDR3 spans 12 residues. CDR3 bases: TGTGCCAGCAGCGGCGGGATCTATGGCTACACCTTC. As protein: CASSGGIYGYTF.

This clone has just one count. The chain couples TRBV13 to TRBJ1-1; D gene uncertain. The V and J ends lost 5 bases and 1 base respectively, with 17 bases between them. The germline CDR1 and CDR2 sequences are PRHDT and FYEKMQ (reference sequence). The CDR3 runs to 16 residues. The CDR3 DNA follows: TGTGCCAGCAGCCCCTCGGGAGCACAGCCGAACACTGAAGCTTTCTTT. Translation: CASSPSGAQPNTEAFF. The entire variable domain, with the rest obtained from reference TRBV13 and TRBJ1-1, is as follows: AAGVIQSPRHLIKEKRETATLKCYPIPRHDTVYWYQQGPGQDPQFLISFYEKMQSDKGSIPDRFSAQQFSDYHSELNMSSLELGDSALYFCASSPSGAQPNTEAFFGQGTRLTVV.

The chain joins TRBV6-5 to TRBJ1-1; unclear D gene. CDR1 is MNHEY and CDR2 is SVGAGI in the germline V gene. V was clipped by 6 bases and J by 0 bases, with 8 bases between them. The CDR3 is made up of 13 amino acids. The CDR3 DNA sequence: TGTGCCAGCAGGGGCAATCTGAACACTGAAGCTTTCTTT. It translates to CASRGNLNTEAFF.